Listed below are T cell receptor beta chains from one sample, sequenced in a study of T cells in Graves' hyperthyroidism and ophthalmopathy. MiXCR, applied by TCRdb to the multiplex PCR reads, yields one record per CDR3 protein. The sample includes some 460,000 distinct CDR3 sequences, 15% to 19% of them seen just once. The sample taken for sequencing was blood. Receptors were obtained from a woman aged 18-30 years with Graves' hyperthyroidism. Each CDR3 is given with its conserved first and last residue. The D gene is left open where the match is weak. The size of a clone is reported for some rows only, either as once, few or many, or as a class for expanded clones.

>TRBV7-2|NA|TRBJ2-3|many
TGTGCCAGCAGCCCATTTAGCCGTTACGATACGCAGTATTTT
CASSPFSRYDTQYF
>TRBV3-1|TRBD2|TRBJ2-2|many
TGTGCCAGCCGACTAGCGGGAGAAACCGGGGAGCTGTTTTTT
CASRLAGETGELFF
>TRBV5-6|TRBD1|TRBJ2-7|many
TGTGCCAGCAGCCCTGACCCTGGACAGGGGGGCTACGAGCAGTACTTC
CASSPDPGQGGYEQYF
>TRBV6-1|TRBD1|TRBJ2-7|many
TGTGCCAGCAGTCCGGGACAGGGGTCTGCCTACGAGCAGTACTTC
CASSPGQGSAYEQYF
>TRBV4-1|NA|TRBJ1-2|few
TGCGCCAGCAGCCAAGTGCGGACCGATGGCTACACCTTC
CASSQVRTDGYTF
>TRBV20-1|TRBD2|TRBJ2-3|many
TGCAGTGCTACCCTAAAGGGACTAGTTTCAGATACGCAGTATTTT
CSATLKGLVSDTQYF
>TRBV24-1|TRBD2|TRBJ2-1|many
TGTGCCACCAGTGATTTTAGCGGGAGCGGGAATGAGCAGTTCTTC
CATSDFSGSGNEQFF
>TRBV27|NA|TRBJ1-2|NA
TGTGCCAGCAGCCCACTCGGCGGGGCTAACTATGGCTACACCTTC
CASSPLGGANYGYTF
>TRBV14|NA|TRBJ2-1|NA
TGTGCCAGCAGCCAAAAGAGGGTGATCAATGAGCAGTTCTTC
CASSQKRVINEQFF
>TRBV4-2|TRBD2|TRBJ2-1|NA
TGTGCCAGCAGCCAAGATACCGGGACTAGCAATGAGCAGTTCTTC
CASSQDTGTSNEQFF
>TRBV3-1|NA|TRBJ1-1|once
TGTGCCAGCAGCCAAGGCCCAGGGGAACCTGAAGCTTTCTTT
CASSQGPGEPEAFF
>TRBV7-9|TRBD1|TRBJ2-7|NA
TGTGCCAGCAGCACGAACCGGGACAGAGACTACGAGCAGTACTTC
CASSTNRDRDYEQYF
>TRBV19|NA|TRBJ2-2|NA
TGTGCCAGTAGTACCGGAGGGGGAGCCGGGGAGCTGTTTTTT
CASSTGGGAGELFF
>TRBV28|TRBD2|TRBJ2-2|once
TGTGCCAGCAGTTTACGGGGGGGCACCGGGGAGCTGTTTTTT
CASSLRGGTGELFF
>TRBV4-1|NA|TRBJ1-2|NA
TGCGCCAGCAGCCAAGTACTTCGACAGGTTAACTATGGCTACACCTTC
CASSQVLRQVNYGYTF
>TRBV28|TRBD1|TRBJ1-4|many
TGTGCCAGCAGCATGACGACAGGGGGACCTAATGAAAAACTGTTTTTT
CASSMTTGGPNEKLFF
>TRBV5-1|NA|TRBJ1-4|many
TGCGCCAGCAGCCTGGGGGAGGGCCGGGAAAAACTGTTTTTT
CASSLGEGREKLFF
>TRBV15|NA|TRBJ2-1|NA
TGTGCCACCAGCAGTACGTCTTACAATGAGCAGTTCTTC
CATSSTSYNEQFF
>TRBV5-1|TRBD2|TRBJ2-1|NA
TGCGCCAGTGACGTAGCGGGAGGGAAAAATGAGCAGTTCTTC
CASDVAGGKNEQFF
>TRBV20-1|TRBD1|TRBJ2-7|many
TGCAGTGCCCTCACTTTGGGACAGGGATCCTACGAGCAGTACTTC
CSALTLGQGSYEQYF
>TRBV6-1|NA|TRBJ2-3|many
TGTGCCAGCAGCCTAGGACTGGCACATACGCAGTATTTT
CASSLGLAHTQYF
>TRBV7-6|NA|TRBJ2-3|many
TGTGCCAGCAGCTTAGGGCGGTTGGATACGCAGTATTTT
CASSLGRLDTQYF
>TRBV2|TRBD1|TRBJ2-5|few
TGTGCCAGCACTGGTTGGACCTCACAGGGGAGAAGAGAGACCCAGTACTTC
CASTGWTSQGRRETQYF
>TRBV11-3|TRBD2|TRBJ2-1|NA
TGTGCCAGCAGCTCAGGGGCTAGCGGGGGGTACAATGAGCAGTTCTTC
CASSSGASGGYNEQFF
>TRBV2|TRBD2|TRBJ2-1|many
TGTGCCAGCAAAGTAGCGGGAGGCGCCTACAATGAGCAGTTCTTC
CASKVAGGAYNEQFF
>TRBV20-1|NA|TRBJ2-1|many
TGCAGTGCTAGATTGCTGGGGGTAGCGACGTCCTACAATGAGCAGTTCTTC
CSARLLGVATSYNEQFF
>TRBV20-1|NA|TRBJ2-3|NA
TGCAGTGCTCCTCGACGAGAAAGCACAGATACGCAGTATTTT
CSAPRRESTDTQYF
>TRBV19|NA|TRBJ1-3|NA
TGTGCCACCACCGAGACCGCTGAAAACACCATATACTTT
CATTETAENTIYF
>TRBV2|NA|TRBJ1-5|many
TGTGCCAGCAGTGATTGGTCAGACAATCAGCCCCAGCATTTT
CASSDWSDNQPQHF
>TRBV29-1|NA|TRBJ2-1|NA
TGCAGCGTCGGAGGGCACGCGAGCTCCTACAATGAGCAGTTCTTC
CSVGGHASSYNEQFF
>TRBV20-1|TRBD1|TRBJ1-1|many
TGCAGTGCTAGAGAGACAGGGCAGGCTTTCTTT
CSARETGQAFF
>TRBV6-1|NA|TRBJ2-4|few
TGTGCCAGCTGGGGAGCAGCCAAAAACATTCAGTACTTC
CASWGAAKNIQYF
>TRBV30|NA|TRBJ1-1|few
TGTGCCTGGAGTGAGCAGCCGAACACTGAAGCTTTCTTT
CAWSEQPNTEAFF
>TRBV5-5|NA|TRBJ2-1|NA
TGTGCCAGCAGCCCCGCGCTGGGTGCCCTCTCCTACAATGAGCAGTTCTTC
CASSPALGALSYNEQFF
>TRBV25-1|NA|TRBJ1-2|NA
TGTGCCAGCAGTGAATCTAGGTGGGACTATGGCTACACCTTC
CASSESRWDYGYTF
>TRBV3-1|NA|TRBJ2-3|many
TGTGCCAGCAGCCAGGTGGGACTTGGAGATACGCAGTATTTT
CASSQVGLGDTQYF
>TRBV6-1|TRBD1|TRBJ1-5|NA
TGTGCCAGCAGCCCCGGGACAGGGGTTAATCAGCCCCAGCATTTT
CASSPGTGVNQPQHF
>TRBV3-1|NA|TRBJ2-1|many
TGTGCCAGCAGCCTACCCGGTAGGAATGAGCAGTTCTTC
CASSLPGRNEQFF
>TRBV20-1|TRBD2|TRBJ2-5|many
TGCAGTGCTAGAGGGGGGACCGGGACTACAGACCAAGAGACCCAGTACTTC
CSARGGTGTTDQETQYF
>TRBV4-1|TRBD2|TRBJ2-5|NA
TGCGCCAGCAGCCAAGACCGACTAGCGGGGGTAGGAGGAGAGACCCAGTACTTC
CASSQDRLAGVGGETQYF
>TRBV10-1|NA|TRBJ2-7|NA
TGCGCCAGCAGTACGGGGATAGGAGGGGACGAGCAGTACTTC
CASSTGIGGDEQYF